This T cell receptor beta chain came from a study of CD8 T cells in Susac syndrome. Roughly 0.45 to 1 ug RNA was reverse transcribed with random hexamers. From the immunoSEQ multiplex PCR reads, TCRdb called clonotypes with MiXCR, one entry per CDR3 protein. The sample contains hundreds of thousands of distinct CDR3 sequences, 90% to 96% of which appear only once. This clonotype was found once. Deletions cut 2 bases from V and 4 bases from J, with 14 bases between. The germline V gene encodes CDR1 SGHTA and CDR2 FQGTGA. CDR3 length: 15 residues. The genes are TRBV7-3 and TRBJ1-1, with D uncertain. This receptor was identified in a human donor with Susac syndrome. The sequenced sample was CD4+ T cells from PBMCs. The CDR3 reads CASSLWSRAGTEAFF. DNA for the CDR3: TGTGCCAGCAGCTTATGGTCACGGGCTGGCACTGAAGCTTTCTTT.